Listed below are T cell receptor beta chains from one sample, sequenced in a study of shared clonotypes between healthy human individuals. Assay: immunoSEQ multiplex PCR; the TCRdb copy retains only in-frame clones and omits some. The table shows 2.3 million or so clones, with just over 90% occurring only once. Sequenced: naive CD4+ T cells from PBMCs. All receptors derive from a man younger than 30 in good health. Some clones in this sample may be carry-over from other donors' samples. Each CDR3 is given with its conserved first and last residue. Fields, in order: CDR3 DNA, CDR3 protein, clone size, CDR3 length, V gene, D gene, J gene. A D gene is named only where the DNA matches it firmly. Only some rows state a clone size, as once, few, many or a class for expanded clones.

CDR3nt: TGTGCCAGCAGCCAATCGGATCGTGAGACCCAGTACTTC
CDR3aa: CASSQSDRETQYF
abundance: .
len: 13
v_gene: TRBV4-2
d_gene: .
j_gene: TRBJ2-5

CDR3nt: TGTGCCATCAGCCCAGGGGGAGAGACCCAGTACTTC
CDR3aa: CAISPGGETQYF
abundance: .
len: 12
v_gene: TRBV10-3
d_gene: TRBD1
j_gene: TRBJ2-5

CDR3nt: TGTGCCAGCAGCCGGACGGGTAATGAAAAACTGTTTTTT
CDR3aa: CASSRTGNEKLFF
abundance: .
len: 13
v_gene: TRBV28
d_gene: .
j_gene: TRBJ1-4

CDR3nt: TGCGCCAGCAGCACCCTCGCCGGGACAGGGCAAGAGACCCAGTACTTC
CDR3aa: CASSTLAGTGQETQYF
abundance: once
len: 16
v_gene: TRBV5-1
d_gene: TRBD1
j_gene: TRBJ2-5

CDR3nt: TGTGCCACCTTCCCCGGGACAGGGGGCGGCTCTTCCGAAGCTTTCTTT
CDR3aa: CATFPGTGGGSSEAFF
abundance: few
len: 16
v_gene: TRBV28
d_gene: TRBD1
j_gene: TRBJ1-1

CDR3nt: TGTGCCAGCAGTACCCGAATTCCGGAGCTGAACGAGCAGTACTTC
CDR3aa: CASSTRIPELNEQYF
abundance: .
len: 15
v_gene: TRBV27
d_gene: .
j_gene: TRBJ2-7

CDR3nt: TGTGCCAGCAGTTTAAGGGCGGTGTGGGGAACTGGAAACACCATATATTTT
CDR3aa: CASSLRAVWGTGNTIYF
abundance: .
len: 17
v_gene: TRBV28
d_gene: .
j_gene: TRBJ1-3

CDR3nt: TGCGCCAGCAGCTTGGGAGGTGGTCCTGGGGCCAACGTCCTGACTTTC
CDR3aa: CASSLGGGPGANVLTF
abundance: .
len: 16
v_gene: TRBV5-1
d_gene: .
j_gene: TRBJ2-6

CDR3nt: TGTGCCAGCAGCCCCCAGGCCTCCTACAATGAGCAGTTCTTC
CDR3aa: CASSPQASYNEQFF
abundance: .
len: 14
v_gene: TRBV7-2
d_gene: .
j_gene: TRBJ2-1

CDR3nt: TGTGCCAGCAGTTTAAGGGTGCGGTCGGAGCAGTACTTC
CDR3aa: CASSLRVRSEQYF
abundance: .
len: 13
v_gene: TRBV28
d_gene: .
j_gene: TRBJ2-7

CDR3nt: TGTGCCAGCAGCTTAGTGGTGGGACCTGAAGCTTTCTTT
CDR3aa: CASSLVVGPEAFF
abundance: .
len: 13
v_gene: TRBV7-2
d_gene: .
j_gene: TRBJ1-1

CDR3nt: TGTGCCAGCAGTTACTTCAAGGGGGCAGGTGCTCACTATGGCTACACCTTC
CDR3aa: CASSYFKGAGAHYGYTF
abundance: .
len: 17
v_gene: TRBV6-7
d_gene: TRBD1
j_gene: TRBJ1-2

CDR3nt: TGCGCCAGCAGCCAAGCAGGGGGCAAAACTGAAGCTTTCTTT
CDR3aa: CASSQAGGKTEAFF
abundance: .
len: 14
v_gene: TRBV4-3
d_gene: TRBD1
j_gene: TRBJ1-1

CDR3nt: TGTGCCAGCAGCATGGACAGGGCGGGAATTGGCTACACCTTC
CDR3aa: CASSMDRAGIGYTF
abundance: .
len: 14
v_gene: TRBV5-4
d_gene: TRBD1
j_gene: TRBJ1-2

CDR3nt: TGTGCCAGCAGAATAACGGGACCCGGGAACACTGAAGCTTTCTTT
CDR3aa: CASRITGPGNTEAFF
abundance: .
len: 15
v_gene: TRBV28
d_gene: .
j_gene: TRBJ1-1

CDR3nt: TGCGCCAGCAGCCTGGGACTAGCGGGAGTCAGGGAGCAGTACTTC
CDR3aa: CASSLGLAGVREQYF
abundance: .
len: 15
v_gene: TRBV4-1
d_gene: TRBD2
j_gene: TRBJ2-7

CDR3nt: TGTGCCAGCAGTTCGGGACTAGCGGGATCCCGAGATACGCAGTATTTT
CDR3aa: CASSSGLAGSRDTQYF
abundance: .
len: 16
v_gene: TRBV27
d_gene: TRBD2
j_gene: TRBJ2-3

CDR3nt: TGTGCCTGGAGAGCTAAACAGAGGGGGGCCTCCCATCAGGACTTC
CDR3aa: CAWRAKQRGASHQDF
abundance: .
len: 15
v_gene: TRBV30
d_gene: .
j_gene: TRBJ2-7

CDR3nt: TGTGCCTGGAGTGTACTCAAATACAGGGTTTCTGACACCGGGGAGCTGTTTTTT
CDR3aa: CAWSVLKYRVSDTGELFF
abundance: .
len: 18
v_gene: TRBV30
d_gene: .
j_gene: TRBJ2-2

CDR3nt: TGTGCCACCAGCACTTCACAGGGCTATGGCTACACCTTC
CDR3aa: CATSTSQGYGYTF
abundance: .
len: 13
v_gene: TRBV15
d_gene: .
j_gene: TRBJ1-2

CDR3nt: TGTGCCAGCAGCGGGACGGATAATGAAAAACTGTTTTTT
CDR3aa: CASSGTDNEKLFF
abundance: once
len: 13
v_gene: TRBV6-1
d_gene: .
j_gene: TRBJ1-4

CDR3nt: TGTGCCAGCAGTTTAAACCCCCGGGACAGGTCCTACGAGCAGTACTTC
CDR3aa: CASSLNPRDRSYEQYF
abundance: .
len: 16
v_gene: TRBV28
d_gene: TRBD1
j_gene: TRBJ2-7

CDR3nt: TGTGCCAGCAGCCCCCATGGAAACACCATATATTTT
CDR3aa: CASSPHGNTIYF
abundance: .
len: 12
v_gene: TRBV14
d_gene: .
j_gene: TRBJ1-3

CDR3nt: TGTGCCAGCAGCTCTACCGGGACAGGGGGCGAAAAACTGTTTTTT
CDR3aa: CASSSTGTGGEKLFF
abundance: .
len: 15
v_gene: TRBV5-4
d_gene: TRBD1
j_gene: TRBJ1-4

CDR3nt: TGTGCCAGCAGCTTGGTGACTAGCGGGATGGAGACCCAGTACTTC
CDR3aa: CASSLVTSGMETQYF
abundance: .
len: 15
v_gene: TRBV5-6
d_gene: TRBD2
j_gene: TRBJ2-5

CDR3nt: TGTGCCAGCAGCTCGGAGGACGGATCCTATGGCTACACCTTC
CDR3aa: CASSSEDGSYGYTF
abundance: .
len: 14
v_gene: TRBV5-4
d_gene: .
j_gene: TRBJ1-2

CDR3nt: TGTGCCAGCAGCTCCTTCGGCGGTGCAACAGATACGCAGTATTTT
CDR3aa: CASSSFGGATDTQYF
abundance: .
len: 15
v_gene: TRBV7-3
d_gene: .
j_gene: TRBJ2-3

CDR3nt: TGTGCCAGCACCGCCGTCCCGGGATTCTATGGCTACACCTTC
CDR3aa: CASTAVPGFYGYTF
abundance: .
len: 14
v_gene: TRBV6-1
d_gene: .
j_gene: TRBJ1-2

CDR3nt: TGTGCCAGCAGCCCTGGGGTATCCGCAGGGGCCTACGAGCAGTACTTC
CDR3aa: CASSPGVSAGAYEQYF
abundance: .
len: 16
v_gene: TRBV7-2
d_gene: .
j_gene: TRBJ2-7

CDR3nt: TGTGCCAGCAGCTTGACAGCAACCGAAGGGGCCGGGGAGCTGTTTTTT
CDR3aa: CASSLTATEGAGELFF
abundance: once
len: 16
v_gene: TRBV5-4
d_gene: .
j_gene: TRBJ2-2

CDR3nt: TGTGCCAGCAGCCCTCGGACTACCTCAACTACGTACAATGAGCAGTTCTTC
CDR3aa: CASSPRTTSTTYNEQFF
abundance: .
len: 17
v_gene: TRBV9
d_gene: .
j_gene: TRBJ2-1

CDR3nt: TGTGCCAGCAGCTTAGTAAGAACTGGGGCCAACGTCCTGACTTTC
CDR3aa: CASSLVRTGANVLTF
abundance: .
len: 15
v_gene: TRBV7-9
d_gene: .
j_gene: TRBJ2-6

CDR3nt: TGTGCCATCAGGGGGACTAGCGAGGCCGGGGAGCTGTTTTTT
CDR3aa: CAIRGTSEAGELFF
abundance: .
len: 14
v_gene: TRBV10-3
d_gene: TRBD2
j_gene: TRBJ2-2

CDR3nt: TGCGCCGCCAGTCAACAGGGGGTGATGGCCTACGAGCAGTACTTC
CDR3aa: CAASQQGVMAYEQYF
abundance: .
len: 15
v_gene: TRBV10-2
d_gene: TRBD1
j_gene: TRBJ2-7

CDR3nt: TGTGCCAGCAGCTCCTTTAAGCCTGGAGAGACCCAGTACTTC
CDR3aa: CASSSFKPGETQYF
abundance: .
len: 14
v_gene: TRBV5-4
d_gene: .
j_gene: TRBJ2-5

CDR3nt: TGTGCCAGCATCTACCCAGGGGTTGATCCGAACACTGAAGCTTTCTTT
CDR3aa: CASIYPGVDPNTEAFF
abundance: .
len: 16
v_gene: TRBV28
d_gene: .
j_gene: TRBJ1-1

CDR3nt: TGTGCCAGCAGTTCGGGGACAGCCCGGGTCGAGCCCCAGCATTTT
CDR3aa: CASSSGTARVEPQHF
abundance: .
len: 15
v_gene: TRBV7-2
d_gene: TRBD1
j_gene: TRBJ1-5

CDR3nt: TGTGCCAGTAGTCCTGGGGACAGGGGAGATGGTGTATACGAGCAGTACTTC
CDR3aa: CASSPGDRGDGVYEQYF
abundance: .
len: 17
v_gene: TRBV19
d_gene: TRBD1
j_gene: TRBJ2-7

CDR3nt: TGCGCCAGCAGCTTGGCCCCAGGGACTGGGGCCAACGTCCTGACTTTC
CDR3aa: CASSLAPGTGANVLTF
abundance: .
len: 16
v_gene: TRBV5-1
d_gene: .
j_gene: TRBJ2-6

CDR3nt: TGCGCCAGCAGCCAAGATACCCGGGGCTTCTACGAGCAGTACTTC
CDR3aa: CASSQDTRGFYEQYF
abundance: .
len: 15
v_gene: TRBV4-3
d_gene: .
j_gene: TRBJ2-7

CDR3nt: TGTGCCAGCAGTCTAGACAGGGGGTCAGCCAAAAACATTCAGTACTTC
CDR3aa: CASSLDRGSAKNIQYF
abundance: .
len: 16
v_gene: TRBV27
d_gene: TRBD1
j_gene: TRBJ2-4

CDR3nt: TGTGCCAGCAGCTATCGACAGGGAAGGAACACTGAAGCTTTCTTT
CDR3aa: CASSYRQGRNTEAFF
abundance: .
len: 15
v_gene: TRBV7-9
d_gene: TRBD1
j_gene: TRBJ1-1

CDR3nt: TGCAGTGCTCCATCGATGGGCTACACCTTC
CDR3aa: CSAPSMGYTF
abundance: .
len: 10
v_gene: TRBV20-1
d_gene: .
j_gene: TRBJ1-2

CDR3nt: TGTGCCAGCAGCGCCTTCCCTAGACAGGGGGGGGATACGCAGTATTTT
CDR3aa: CASSAFPRQGGDTQYF
abundance: .
len: 16
v_gene: TRBV9
d_gene: TRBD1
j_gene: TRBJ2-3

CDR3nt: TGTGCCAGCAGCTTAGCCTGGGAACCGGAAAAACTGTTTTTT
CDR3aa: CASSLAWEPEKLFF
abundance: .
len: 14
v_gene: TRBV7-6
d_gene: .
j_gene: TRBJ1-4

CDR3nt: TGTGCCAGCTCACAGGGCTTTCAAACCAACGAGCAGTACTTC
CDR3aa: CASSQGFQTNEQYF
abundance: .
len: 14
v_gene: TRBV18
d_gene: .
j_gene: TRBJ2-7

CDR3nt: TGTGCCAGCAGCTCATTGAAAGTAGGAGGTGAAAAACTGTTTTTT
CDR3aa: CASSSLKVGGEKLFF
abundance: .
len: 15
v_gene: TRBV5-6
d_gene: .
j_gene: TRBJ1-4

CDR3nt: TGTGCCAGCAGCTCTGGACAGGTTAACACCGGGGAGCTGTTTTTT
CDR3aa: CASSSGQVNTGELFF
abundance: .
len: 15
v_gene: TRBV5-4
d_gene: TRBD1
j_gene: TRBJ2-2

CDR3nt: TGTGCCAGCAGACCCAAGGTAGGACAGCCTTACAATGAGCAGTTCTTC
CDR3aa: CASRPKVGQPYNEQFF
abundance: .
len: 16
v_gene: TRBV25-1
d_gene: .
j_gene: TRBJ2-1

CDR3nt: TGTGCCAGCAGTGATGGAGGGAACACTGAAGCTTTCTTT
CDR3aa: CASSDGGNTEAFF
abundance: .
len: 13
v_gene: TRBV2
d_gene: .
j_gene: TRBJ1-1